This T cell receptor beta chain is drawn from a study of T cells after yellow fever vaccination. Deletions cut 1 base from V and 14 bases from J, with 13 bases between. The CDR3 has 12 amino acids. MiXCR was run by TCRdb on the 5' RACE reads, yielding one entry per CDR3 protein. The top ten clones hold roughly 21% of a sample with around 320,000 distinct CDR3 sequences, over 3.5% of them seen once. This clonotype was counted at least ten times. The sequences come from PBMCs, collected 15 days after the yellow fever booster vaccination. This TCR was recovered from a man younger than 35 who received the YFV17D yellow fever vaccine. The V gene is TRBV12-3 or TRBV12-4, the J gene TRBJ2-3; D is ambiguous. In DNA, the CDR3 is TGTGCCAGCAGTTTAGACTGGGGAAATCCGTATTTT. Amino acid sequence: CASSLDWGNPYF.